These 24 T cell receptor beta chains were all obtained from the same sample, sequenced in a study of cytomegalovirus exposure and HLA in healthy donors. Only in-frame clones appear in the TCRdb table, and some are missing; sequencing was by immunoSEQ multiplex PCR. The table records some 150,000 clones, 85% to 90% of them present only once. The sequencing sample was made of PBMCs. The source is a human donor in good health.

V and J are TRBV5-1 and TRBJ1-1, with D unresolved. The V and J ends lost 1 base and 1 base respectively, with 8 bases between them. This CDR3 comprises 14 residues. Germline-derived CDR1 and CDR2 are SGHRS and YFSETQ. CDR3 amino acids: CASSLQEANTEAFF. In DNA form, the CDR3 reads TGCGCCAGCAGCTTGCAGGAAGCGAACACTGAAGCTTTCTTT.

This clone was observed a single time. The chain couples TRBV12-5 to TRBJ1-2, with 7 nucleotides matching TRBD1. CDR3 length: 13 amino acids. Per germline, CDR1 LGHNT and CDR2 FRNRAP. The V segment lost 2 bases and the J segment 6 bases; nucleotides outside the gene matches: 3. The CDR3 DNA is TGTGCTAGTGGTTTGTACAGGGGAGATGGCTACACCTTC. Its translation is CASGLYRGDGYTF.

V gene TRBV15 combines with J gene TRBJ1-2; possible D gene TRBD1, 5 bases. CDR3 size: 16 residues. CDR1 and CDR2 from the germline V gene are LNHNV and YYDKDF (reference sequence). The V and J ends lost 3 bases and 2 bases respectively, with 16 bases between them. CDR3 DNA sequence: TGTGCCACCAGCAGGCGGAGGGGATCGGGCAACTATGGCTACACCTTC. Translation gives CATSRRRGSGNYGYTF.

V gene TRBV6-5 combines with J gene TRBJ2-7; 10 positions agree with TRBD2. The germline gives CDR1 MNHEY, CDR2 SVGAGI. The V gene end was trimmed by 4 bases and the J gene end by 4 bases; junction bases not matched to a gene: 4. The CDR3 spans 14 residues. The CDR3 sequence is CASSLLAGDYEQYF. The DNA of the CDR3 is TGTGCCAGCAGTTTGCTAGCGGGGGATTACGAGCAGTACTTC.

This chain connects TRBV11-2 to TRBJ2-5, with unresolved D. In germline, CDR1 is SGHAT, CDR2 FQNNGV. This CDR3 contains 16 residues. Trimming left V 4 bases short and J 3 bases short, with 18 bases between. CDR3 nucleotide sequence: TGTGCCAGCAGCTCAGTACCTATTCAGGTTGAAGAGACCCAGTACTTC. It encodes CASSSVPIQVEETQYF.

This clone was picked up one time. The chain links TRBV6-6 to TRBJ1-1; D unclear. The CDR3 runs to 15 residues. Trimming removed 7 bases from V and 2 bases from J, with 17 bases in between. The V gene's germline CDR1 is MNHNY and CDR2 SVGAGI (reference sequence). The CDR3 DNA reads as TGTGCCAGCACCCCCTCGGGAGGGCGTAACACTGAAGCTTTCTTT. As protein: CASTPSGGRNTEAFF.

This chain uses TRBV2 with TRBJ2-5; 8 bases fit TRBD2. Germline CDR1 SNHLY, CDR2 FYNNEI. After removal of 6 bases from V and 2 bases from J, the junction contained 5 bases not matched to a gene. There are 14 residues in the CDR3. DNA of the CDR3: TGTGCCAGCAGGTTACTAGCGGCTCAAGAGACCCAGTACTTC. Protein sequence: CASRLLAAQETQYF.

The J gene is TRBJ2-7, the V gene TRBV6-1; D remains ambiguous. The CDR3 totals 11 residues. CDR1 and CDR2 (germline): MNHNS, SASEGT. The V and J ends lost 4 bases and 3 bases respectively, with 4 bases between them. This CDR3 is CASSANYEQYF. Written as DNA, the CDR3 is TGTGCCAGCAGTGCAAACTACGAGCAGTACTTC.

The chain uses TRBV18 and TRBJ2-3; D unclear. The CDR3 runs 15 residues. The V gene lost 5 bases and the J gene lost 0 bases, with 12 bases spanning the gap. From germline, CDR1 is KGHSH and CDR2 LQKENI. The CDR3 reads CASSVRQSSTDTQYF. DNA for the CDR3: TGTGCCAGCTCAGTCAGACAATCTAGCACAGATACGCAGTATTTT.

The chain has TRBV5-3 and TRBJ1-5; no clear D. TRBV5-3 is marked as an open reading frame, function uncertain. The CDR3 sequence is 14 residues long. Trimming pared 1 base from V and 9 bases from J, leaving 14 bases between. CDR3 coding DNA: TGTGCCAGAAGCTTGATTCCGGGGAACTGGCCCCAGCATTTT. Translating gives CARSLIPGNWPQHF.

The chain employs TRBV19 and TRBJ2-7; possibly TRBD1 for D (5 bases). V was pared by 4 bases and J by 4 bases, with 11 bases between. The CDR3 loop spans 13 amino acids. Germline loops: CDR1 LNHDA, CDR2 SQIVND (reference sequence). The CDR3 region has the DNA TGTGCCAGTAGTACTACCCAGGGTTACGAGCAGTACTTC. Translated, it gives CASSTTQGYEQYF.

The chain links TRBV19 to TRBJ1-5, with 7 bases fitting TRBD1. Germline CDR1 LNHDA, CDR2 SQIVND (reference sequence). V lost 5 bases, J lost 4 bases, and 11 bases stayed unmatched. The CDR3 totals 16 residues. The CDR3 here is CASSLNRDSQNQPQHF. The DNA for the CDR3 is TGTGCCAGTAGTCTAAACCGGGACAGCCAAAATCAGCCCCAGCATTTT.

This chain connects TRBV4-1 to TRBJ2-2; 8 bases are a match to TRBD1. Germline V lookup: CDR1 MGHRA, CDR2 YSYEKL. V was clipped by 0 bases and J by 9 bases; unmatched bases: 6. The CDR3 is 15 amino acids. CDR3 DNA: TGCGCCAGCAGCCAAGATCTAACAGGGGGACGGGAGCTGTTTTTT. Residues: CASSQDLTGGRELFF.

This sequence joins TRBV5-1 and TRBJ1-5; D might be TRBD1 (5 bases). Per germline, CDR1 SGHRS and CDR2 YFSETQ. The CDR3 has 16 residues. V lost 0 bases and J 4 bases, leaving 14 bases between the germline ends. For the CDR3, the DNA is TGCGCCAGCAGCTTGGGGGGGAGGGTCGGAAATCAGCCCCAGCATTTT. Protein: CASSLGGRVGNQPQHF. Filled out from reference TRBV5-1 and TRBJ1-5, the complete variable domain reads KAGVTQTPRYLIKTRGQQVTLSCSPISGHRSVSWYQQTPGQGLQFLFEYFSETQRNKGNFPGRFSGRQFSNSRSEMNVSTLELGDSALYLCASSLGGRVGNQPQHFGDGTRLSIL.

The rearrangement joins TRBV5-1 to TRBJ2-5, with a weak D call TRBD2 (5 bases). The V gene lost 4 bases and the J gene lost 1 base, with 14 bases spanning the gap. Germline loops: CDR1 SGHRS, CDR2 YFSETQ. This CDR3 is built from 15 residues. The CDR3 loop is CASSPTGGTQETQYF. Here the CDR3 DNA reads TGCGCCAGCAGCCCCACCGGAGGCACCCAAGAGACCCAGTACTTC.

The genes are TRBV6-5 and TRBJ2-7; unclear D gene. This CDR3 contains 14 residues. The germline V and J ends were trimmed by 2 bases and 5 bases, with 13 bases remaining between them. Germline-derived CDR1 and CDR2 are MNHEY and SVGAGI. CDR3 residues: CASSYDGSLNEQYF. The CDR3 region has the DNA TGTGCCAGCAGTTACGATGGTAGCTTGAACGAGCAGTACTTC.

V usage is TRBV28 and J usage is TRBJ2-1; D is possibly TRBD2 (6 bases). Trimming removed 3 bases at V and 2 bases at J, with 17 bases between. This CDR3 is 17 amino acids long. Germline lookup yields CDR1 MDHEN and CDR2 SYDVKM. Here the CDR3 reads CASSLWSGETTYNEQFF. The CDR3 DNA is TGTGCCAGCAGTTTGTGGTCGGGGGAAACAACCTACAATGAGCAGTTCTTC.

CDR3 coding DNA: TGTGCCAGCAGCCTTTTAAGACAGGGCACAAACTATGGCTACACCTTC. Encoded protein: CASSLLRQGTNYGYTF. V and J are TRBV2 and TRBJ1-2; 7 bases match TRBD1. Germline CDR1 and CDR2: SNHLY and FYNNEI. The CDR3 sequence is 16 residues long. V dropped 6 bases and J dropped 2; count of bases not matched to a gene: 12.

The CDR3 spells CASSLGGLAGYGEQFF. Written as DNA, the CDR3 is TGTGCCAGCAGCTTGGGTGGACTAGCGGGGTATGGGGAGCAGTTCTTC. The V and J genes are TRBV5-4 and TRBJ2-1; TRBD2 matches at 12 bases. CDR3 length: 16 amino acids. The V and J ends lost 0 bases and 10 bases, in that order; junction bases with no gene match: 8. CDR1 is SGHNT and CDR2 is YYREEE in the germline V gene (reference sequence).

This clone was picked up a small number of times. The V and J genes are TRBV6-5 and TRBJ1-2; D may be TRBD1 (5 bases). Germline assignment: CDR1 MNHEY and CDR2 SVGAGI. Trimming removed 1 base at V and 6 bases at J, with 9 bases between. This CDR3 has 13 residues. The CDR3 protein is CASSYFGANGYTF. CDR3 nucleotides: TGTGCCAGCAGTTACTTTGGGGCGAATGGCTACACCTTC.

This clone was seen just once. Within the sample, other DNA sequences also encode this same CDR3. The rearrangement uses TRBV2 and TRBJ1-5; the match to TRBD1 covers 7 bases. The length of the CDR3 is 14 residues. V lost 1 base, J lost 4 bases, and 1 base stayed unmatched. Germline V lookup: CDR1 SNHLY, CDR2 FYNNEI. The CDR3 region is CASSEGTGNQPQHF. CDR3 DNA: TGTGCCAGCAGTGAAGGGACAGGTAATCAGCCCCAGCATTTT.

J is TRBJ1-4 and V is TRBV28; 9 nucleotides agree with TRBD1. V lost 1 base to trimming and J lost 8 bases; unmatched junction nucleotides: 8. Germline values: CDR1 MDHEN, CDR2 SYDVKM. The CDR3 is 16 amino acids. CDR3 DNA: TGTGCCAGCAGTTTATCTGGGGACAGGGCCTTAGAAAAACTGTTTTTT. Translated: CASSLSGDRALEKLFF.

The chain couples TRBV27 to TRBJ2-5, with a weak D call TRBD2 (5 bases). This CDR3 contains 13 residues. Trimming cost V 6 bases and J 5 bases, with 13 bases left between them. Germline lookup yields CDR1 MNHEY and CDR2 SMNVEV (reference sequence). The CDR3 region has the DNA TGTGCCAGCAGCGCTGGGGAGAGGGAGACCCAGTACTTC. Translating it yields CASSAGERETQYF.

The chain is built from TRBV7-8 and TRBJ2-1, with TRBD1 identical over 10 bases. The CDR3 sequence is 15 residues long. CDR1 and CDR2 from the germline V gene are SGHVS and FQNEAQ. With V trimmed by 5 bases and J by 3 bases, 4 bases remained unmatched. The CDR3 loop is CASSPGTGDYNEQFF. In nucleotides, the CDR3 is TGTGCCAGCAGCCCCGGGACAGGGGACTACAATGAGCAGTTCTTC.